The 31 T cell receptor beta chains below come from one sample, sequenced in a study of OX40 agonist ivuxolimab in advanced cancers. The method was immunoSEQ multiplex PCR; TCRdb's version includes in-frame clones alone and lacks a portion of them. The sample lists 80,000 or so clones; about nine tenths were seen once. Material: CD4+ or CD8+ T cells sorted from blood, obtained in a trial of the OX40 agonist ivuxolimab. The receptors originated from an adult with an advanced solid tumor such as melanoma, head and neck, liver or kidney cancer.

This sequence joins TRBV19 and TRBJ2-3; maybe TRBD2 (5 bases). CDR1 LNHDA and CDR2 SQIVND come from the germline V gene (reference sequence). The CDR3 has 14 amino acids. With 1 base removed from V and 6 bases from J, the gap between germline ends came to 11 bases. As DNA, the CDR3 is TGTGCCAGTAGTATAGCCGGGAAGGGTGATACGCAGTATTTT. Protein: CASSIAGKGDTQYF.

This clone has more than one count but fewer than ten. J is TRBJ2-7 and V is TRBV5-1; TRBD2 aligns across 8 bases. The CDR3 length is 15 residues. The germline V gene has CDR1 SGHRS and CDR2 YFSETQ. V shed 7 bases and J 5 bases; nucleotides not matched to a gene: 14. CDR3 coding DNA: TGCGCCAGCGGAGGAAGCGGGAGACTGGGCCACGAGCAGTACTTC. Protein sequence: CASGGSGRLGHEQYF.

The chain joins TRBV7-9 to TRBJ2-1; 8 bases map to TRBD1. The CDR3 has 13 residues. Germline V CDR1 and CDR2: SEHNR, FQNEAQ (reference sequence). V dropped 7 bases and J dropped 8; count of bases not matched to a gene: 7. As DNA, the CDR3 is TGTGCCAGCACCGCTTCAGGGGGCGATGAGCAGTTCTTC. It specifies CASTASGGDEQFF.

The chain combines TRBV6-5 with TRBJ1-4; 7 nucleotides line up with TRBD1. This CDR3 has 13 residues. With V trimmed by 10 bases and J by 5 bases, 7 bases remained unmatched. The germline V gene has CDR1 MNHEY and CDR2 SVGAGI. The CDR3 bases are TGTGCCACAAGGGGGCATGTCAATGAAAAACTGTTTTTT. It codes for CATRGHVNEKLFF.

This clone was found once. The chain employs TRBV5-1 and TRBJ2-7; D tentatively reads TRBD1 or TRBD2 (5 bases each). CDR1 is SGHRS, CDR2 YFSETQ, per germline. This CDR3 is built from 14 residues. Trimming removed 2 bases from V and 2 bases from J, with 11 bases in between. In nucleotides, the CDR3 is TGCGCCAGCAGCTTACACCGGGACGCCTACGAGCAGTACTTC. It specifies CASSLHRDAYEQYF.

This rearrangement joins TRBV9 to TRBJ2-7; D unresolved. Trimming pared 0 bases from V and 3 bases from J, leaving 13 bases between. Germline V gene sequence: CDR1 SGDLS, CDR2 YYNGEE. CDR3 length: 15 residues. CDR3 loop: CASSVAPDDNYEQYF. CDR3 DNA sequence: TGTGCCAGCAGCGTAGCTCCGGACGACAACTACGAGCAGTACTTC.

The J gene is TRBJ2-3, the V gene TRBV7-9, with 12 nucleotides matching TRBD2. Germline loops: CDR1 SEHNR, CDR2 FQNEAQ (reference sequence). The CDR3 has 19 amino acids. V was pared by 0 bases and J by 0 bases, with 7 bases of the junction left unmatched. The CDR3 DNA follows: TGTGCCAGCAGCTTAGCTACGACTAGCGGGGGAGAAAGCACAGATACGCAGTATTTT. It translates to CASSLATTSGGESTDTQYF.

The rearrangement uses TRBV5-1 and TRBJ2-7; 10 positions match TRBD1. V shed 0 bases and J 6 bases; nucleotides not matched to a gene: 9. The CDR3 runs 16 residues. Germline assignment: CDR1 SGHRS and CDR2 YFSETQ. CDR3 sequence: CASSLGADRGHSEQYF. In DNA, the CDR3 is TGCGCCAGCAGCTTGGGGGCCGACAGGGGGCATTCCGAGCAGTACTTC.

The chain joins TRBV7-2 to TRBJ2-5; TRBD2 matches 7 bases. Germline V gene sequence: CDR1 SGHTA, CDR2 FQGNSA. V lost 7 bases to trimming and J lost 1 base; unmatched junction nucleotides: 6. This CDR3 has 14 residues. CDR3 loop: CASTQGTTQETQYF. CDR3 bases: TGTGCCAGCACCCAAGGGACTACCCAAGAGACCCAGTACTTC.

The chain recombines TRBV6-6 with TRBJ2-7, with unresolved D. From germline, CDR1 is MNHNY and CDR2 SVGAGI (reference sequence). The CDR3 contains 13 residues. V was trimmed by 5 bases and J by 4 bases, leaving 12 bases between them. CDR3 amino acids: CASSPPRAYEQYF. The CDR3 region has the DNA TGTGCCAGCAGTCCGCCTAGAGCGTACGAGCAGTACTTC.

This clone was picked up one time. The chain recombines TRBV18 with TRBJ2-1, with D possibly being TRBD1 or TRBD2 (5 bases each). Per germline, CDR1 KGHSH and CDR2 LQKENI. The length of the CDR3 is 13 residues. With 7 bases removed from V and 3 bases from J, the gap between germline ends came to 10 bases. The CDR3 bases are TGTGCCAGCTACCGGGACGGCTACAATGAGCAGTTCTTC. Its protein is CASYRDGYNEQFF.

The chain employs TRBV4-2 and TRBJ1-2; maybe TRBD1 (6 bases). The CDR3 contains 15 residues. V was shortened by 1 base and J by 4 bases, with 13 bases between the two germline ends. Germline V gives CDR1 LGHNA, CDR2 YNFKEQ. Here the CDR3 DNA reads TGTGCCAGCAGCCAAGGGGGGGGGCCCCTCTATGGCTACACCTTC. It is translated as CASSQGGGPLYGYTF.

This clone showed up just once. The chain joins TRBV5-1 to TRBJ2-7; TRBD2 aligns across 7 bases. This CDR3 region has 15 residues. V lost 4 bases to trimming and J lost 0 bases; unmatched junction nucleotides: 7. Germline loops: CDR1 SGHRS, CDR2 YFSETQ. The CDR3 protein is CASSLLGGDSYEQYF. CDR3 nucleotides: TGCGCCAGCAGCCTCTTGGGAGGGGACTCCTACGAGCAGTACTTC. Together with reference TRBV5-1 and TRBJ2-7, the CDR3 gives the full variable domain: KAGVTQTPRYLIKTRGQQVTLSCSPISGHRSVSWYQQTPGQGLQFLFEYFSETQRNKGNFPGRFSGRQFSNSRSEMNVSTLELGDSALYLCASSLLGGDSYEQYFGPGTRLTVT.

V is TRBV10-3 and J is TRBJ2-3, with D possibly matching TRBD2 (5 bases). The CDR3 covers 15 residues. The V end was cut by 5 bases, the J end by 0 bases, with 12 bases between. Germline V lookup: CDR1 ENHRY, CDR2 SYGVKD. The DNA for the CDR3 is TGTGCCATCAGTCAAGCGAGGGAGAGCACAGATACGCAGTATTTT. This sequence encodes CAISQARESTDTQYF.

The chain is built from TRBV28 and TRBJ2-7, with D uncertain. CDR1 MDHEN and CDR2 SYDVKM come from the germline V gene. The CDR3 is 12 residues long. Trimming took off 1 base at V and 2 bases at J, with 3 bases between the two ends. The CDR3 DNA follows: TGTGCCAGCAGTTTATTTCCCTACGAGCAGTACTTC. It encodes CASSLFPYEQYF. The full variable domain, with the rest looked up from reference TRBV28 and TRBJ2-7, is DVKVTQSSRYLVKRTGEKVFLECVQDMDHENMFWYRQDPGLGLRLIYFSYDVKMKEKGDIPEGYSVSREKKERFSLILESASTNQTSMYLCASSLFPYEQYFGPGTRLTVT.

The CDR3, as DNA: TGTGCCAGCAACAGACAGGGTTGGACCGGGGAGCTGTTTTTT. Translating it yields CASNRQGWTGELFF. The V and J genes are TRBV2 and TRBJ2-2, with 7 nucleotides matching TRBD1. The CDR3 covers 14 residues. Germline loops: CDR1 SNHLY, CDR2 FYNNEI. Trimming removed 7 bases from V and 5 bases from J; junction bases left unmatched: 7.

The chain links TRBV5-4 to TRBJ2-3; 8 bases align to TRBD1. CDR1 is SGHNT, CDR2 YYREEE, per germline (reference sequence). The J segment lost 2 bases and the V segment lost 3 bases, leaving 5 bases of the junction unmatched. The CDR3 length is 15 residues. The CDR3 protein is CASSSRTGLTDTQYF. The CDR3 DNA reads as TGTGCCAGCAGCTCGCGGACAGGGCTCACAGATACGCAGTATTTT.

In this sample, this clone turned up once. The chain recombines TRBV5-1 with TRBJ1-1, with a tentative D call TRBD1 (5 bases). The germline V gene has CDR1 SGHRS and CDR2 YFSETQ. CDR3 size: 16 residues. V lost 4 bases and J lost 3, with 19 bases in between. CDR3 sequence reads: CASSPAGGRGDTEAFF. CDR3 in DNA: TGCGCCAGCAGCCCAGCCGGGGGTCGCGGGGACACTGAAGCTTTCTTT.

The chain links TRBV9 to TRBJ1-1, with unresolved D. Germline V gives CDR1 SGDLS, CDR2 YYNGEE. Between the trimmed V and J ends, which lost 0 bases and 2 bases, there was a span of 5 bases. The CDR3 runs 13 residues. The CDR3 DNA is TGTGCCAGCAGCGTAGCCGTAAACACTGAAGCTTTCTTT. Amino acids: CASSVAVNTEAFF.

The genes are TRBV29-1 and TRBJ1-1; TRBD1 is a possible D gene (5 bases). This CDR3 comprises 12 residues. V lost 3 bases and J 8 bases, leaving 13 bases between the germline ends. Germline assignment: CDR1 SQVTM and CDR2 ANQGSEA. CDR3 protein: CSVDGARKEAFF. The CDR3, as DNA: TGCAGCGTTGACGGGGCCCGAAAGGAAGCTTTCTTT.

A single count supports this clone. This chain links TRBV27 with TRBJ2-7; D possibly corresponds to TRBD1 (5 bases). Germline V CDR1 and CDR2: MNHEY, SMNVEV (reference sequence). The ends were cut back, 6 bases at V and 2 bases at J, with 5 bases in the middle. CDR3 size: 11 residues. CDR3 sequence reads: CASRGPYEQYF. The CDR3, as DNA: TGTGCCAGCAGGGGGCCCTACGAGCAGTACTTC.

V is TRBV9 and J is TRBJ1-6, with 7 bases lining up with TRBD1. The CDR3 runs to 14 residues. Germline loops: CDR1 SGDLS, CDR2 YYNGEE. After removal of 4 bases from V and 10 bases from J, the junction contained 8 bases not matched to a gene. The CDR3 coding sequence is TGTGCCAGCAGCCTCCAGGGGGTTGGCTCACCCCTCCACTTT. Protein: CASSLQGVGSPLHF.

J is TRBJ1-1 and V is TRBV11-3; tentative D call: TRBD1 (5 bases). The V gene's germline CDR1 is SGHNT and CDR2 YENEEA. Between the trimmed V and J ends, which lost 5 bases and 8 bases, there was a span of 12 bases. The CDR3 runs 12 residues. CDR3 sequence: CASSAQGTEAFF. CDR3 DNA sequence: TGTGCCAGCAGCGCGCAGGGAACCGAAGCTTTCTTT.

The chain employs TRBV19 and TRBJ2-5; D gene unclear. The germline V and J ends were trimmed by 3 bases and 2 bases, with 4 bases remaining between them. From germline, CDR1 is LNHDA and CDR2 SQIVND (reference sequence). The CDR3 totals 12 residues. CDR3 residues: CASSMVQETQYF. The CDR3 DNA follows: TGTGCCAGTAGTATGGTTCAAGAGACCCAGTACTTC.

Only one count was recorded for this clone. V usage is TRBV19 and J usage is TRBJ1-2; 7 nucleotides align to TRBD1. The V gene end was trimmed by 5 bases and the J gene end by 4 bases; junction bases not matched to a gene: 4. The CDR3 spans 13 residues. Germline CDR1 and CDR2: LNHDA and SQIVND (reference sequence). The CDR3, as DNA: TGTGCCAGTAGTGACACAGGGGCCTATGGCTACACCTTC. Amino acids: CASSDTGAYGYTF.

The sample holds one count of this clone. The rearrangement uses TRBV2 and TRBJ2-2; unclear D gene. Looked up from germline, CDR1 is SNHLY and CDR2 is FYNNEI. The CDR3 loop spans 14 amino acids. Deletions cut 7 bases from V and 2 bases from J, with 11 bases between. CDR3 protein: CASNKAGNTGELFF. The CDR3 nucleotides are TGTGCCAGCAATAAGGCAGGAAACACCGGGGAGCTGTTTTTT.

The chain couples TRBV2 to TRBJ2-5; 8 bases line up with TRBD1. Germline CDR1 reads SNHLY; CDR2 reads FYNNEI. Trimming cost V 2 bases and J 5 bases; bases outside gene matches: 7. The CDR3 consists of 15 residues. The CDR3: CASSENGQGWETQYF. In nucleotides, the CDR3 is TGTGCCAGCAGTGAAAATGGACAGGGATGGGAGACCCAGTACTTC.

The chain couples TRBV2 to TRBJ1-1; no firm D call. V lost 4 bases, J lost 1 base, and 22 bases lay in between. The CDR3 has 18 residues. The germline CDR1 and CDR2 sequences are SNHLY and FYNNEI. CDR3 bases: TGTGCCAGCAGTGCCGACTTTGCGTCCTGGGCAGCGAACACTGAAGCTTTCTTT. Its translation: CASSADFASWAANTEAFF.

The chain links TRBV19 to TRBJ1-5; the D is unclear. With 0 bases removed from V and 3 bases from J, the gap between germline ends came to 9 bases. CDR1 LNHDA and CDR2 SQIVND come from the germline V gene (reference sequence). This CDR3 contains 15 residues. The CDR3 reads CASSIDRALNQPQHF. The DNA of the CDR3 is TGTGCCAGTAGTATAGATCGCGCCCTCAATCAGCCCCAGCATTTT.

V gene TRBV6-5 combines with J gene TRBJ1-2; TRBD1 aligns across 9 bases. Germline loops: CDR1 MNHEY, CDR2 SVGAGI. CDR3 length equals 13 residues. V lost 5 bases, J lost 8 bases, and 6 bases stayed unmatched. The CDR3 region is CASSPGQGVGYTF. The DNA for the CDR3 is TGTGCCAGCAGTCCGGGACAGGGTGTAGGCTACACCTTC.

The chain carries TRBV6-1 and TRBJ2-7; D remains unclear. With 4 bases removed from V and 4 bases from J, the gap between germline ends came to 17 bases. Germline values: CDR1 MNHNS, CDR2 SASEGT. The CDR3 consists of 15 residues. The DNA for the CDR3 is TGTGCCAGCAGTGCTTCGGGCGCTGGGTCGTACGAGCAGTACTTC. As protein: CASSASGAGSYEQYF.